These T cell receptor beta chains were read from a single sample in a study of early T cells in non-severe SARS-CoV-2 infection. TCRdb re-analysed the 5' RACE reads in MiXCR, keeping a single row per CDR3 protein. The sample lists about 60,000 distinct CDR3 sequences; about 9.9% were seen once. The sample consisted of whole blood. The origin of the receptors is an adult who was a healthcare worker with PCR-confirmed SARS-CoV-2 infection or an uninfected control (not recorded which). CDR3s leave out the opening cysteine and the closing phenylalanine or tryptophan. The order of the fields is V gene, CDR3 protein.

TRBV2 ASSETRAGTTEAF
TRBV29-1 SVEGGDSYNEQF
TRBV6-5 ASSTEGHRTQY
TRBV5-4 ASSPKLGAGDTQY
TRBV18 ASSPSMTNYGYT
TRBV20-1 SARGGGVIEAF
TRBV6-6 ASSYSPREQF
TRBV20-1 SARTGNYNSPLH
TRBV12-3/TRBV12-4 ASRGGWEQPQH
TRBV12-3/TRBV12-4 ASSLDRYAGNTIY
TRBV11-2 ASSPGQRNYGYT
TRBV7-9 ASRGDRGTAGELF
TRBV29-1 SVEDRRRIYNSPLH
TRBV5-1 ASSLGGNLGDQH
TRBV5-1 ASSHRDRGTGELF
TRBV11-1 ASSLQRGVGPADTQY
TRBV5-1 ASSFRDREDGELF
TRBV5-6 ASSSSEIQGA
TRBV2 ASIGGITANYGYT
TRBV11-2 ASSRGFGGELF
TRBV2 ASSDISGTSDEETQY
TRBV29-1 SGDDRAADTQY
TRBV7-3 ASSSGQQETQY
TRBV7-6 ASSFNPAGGESTDTQY
TRBV25-1 ASSDAYTEAF
TRBV4-2 ASSQDAPSTDTQY
TRBV6-1 ASSEAPRNTEAF
TRBV12-3/TRBV12-4 ASSLVGQNEKLF
TRBV14 ASSPATGPYGYT
TRBV5-1 ASSLGQGVGYT
TRBV7-2 ASSLGPSNTEAF
TRBV10-3 ASQLGGNEKLF
TRBV5-1 ASSLAMGLDNEQF
TRBV11-2 ASRTLARDRGITGELF
TRBV5-6 ASSLAGYSNEKLF
TRBV5-1 ASSLDSNYGYT
TRBV29-1 SVDEDGNYGYT
TRBV7-6 ASSPGQGPNYGYT
TRBV7-9 ASSVTWDFYGNTIY
TRBV9 ASSAWTGEAF
TRBV9 ASSVGLRGGAYNEQF
TRBV5-6 ASSLVRGGGYT